Below are 32 T cell receptor beta chains sequenced from a single sample in a study of radiation and T cells in renal cell carcinoma. Time point here: blood 4 weeks post-SBRT, at nephrectomy. Treatment specified: 15 Gy SBRT to primary tumor, nephrectomy 4 weeks later. Some clones are missing from TCRdb's copy, which holds only in-frame ones; the method was immunoSEQ multiplex PCR. The profile shows over 90,000 clones, around 80% of them singletons. The sample in question was blood, obtained from a patient whose treatment included radiotherapy and nephrectomy. All receptors come from a man aged 55-75 years with renal cell carcinoma.

V usage is TRBV5-1 and J usage is TRBJ1-1; tentatively, D is TRBD1 (6 bases). Germline V gene data show CDR1 as SGHRS and CDR2 as YFSETQ. The germline V and J ends were trimmed by 4 bases and 3 bases, with 13 bases remaining between them. CDR3 length: 14 residues. The DNA for the CDR3 is TGCGCCAGCAGCGGGGGCGGGTGGGACACTGAAGCTTTCTTT. The encoded protein is CASSGGGWDTEAFF.

V usage is TRBV6-1 and J usage is TRBJ2-3; possible D gene TRBD1, 6 bases. Trimming stripped 5 bases from V and 5 bases from J, with 17 bases between. The length of the CDR3 is 15 residues. Germline CDR1 and CDR2: MNHNS and SASEGT. CDR3 in amino acids: CASSQQGFLGDTQYF. The DNA for the CDR3 is TGTGCCAGCAGTCAACAGGGCTTTTTGGGAGATACGCAGTATTTT.

J is TRBJ2-1 and V is TRBV10-3; tentatively, D is TRBD2 (5 bases). Trimming removed 4 bases at V and 13 bases at J, with 29 bases between. The CDR3 runs to 17 residues. CDR1 and CDR2 from the germline V gene are ENHRY and SYGVKD. The CDR3 protein is CAISGPIKLETNNQQFF. CDR3 sequence (DNA): TGTGCCATCAGTGGACCCATTAAACTAGAAACTAACAATCAACAGTTCTTC.

The chain combines TRBV4-1 with TRBJ2-5, with 11 nucleotides matching TRBD2. Unmatched junction bases numbered 0, after V lost 0 bases and J lost 0 bases. Germline assignment: CDR1 MGHRA and CDR2 YSYEKL. CDR3 length equals 16 residues. CDR3 residues: CASSQETSGNQETQYF. CDR3 bases: TGCGCCAGCAGCCAAGAGACTAGCGGGAACCAAGAGACCCAGTACTTC.

The chain is built from TRBV29-1 and TRBJ1-2; 7 bases line up with TRBD1. V was clipped by 4 bases and J by 3 bases; unmatched bases: 8. The V gene's germline CDR1 is SQVTM and CDR2 ANQGSEA. This CDR3 has 14 residues. The CDR3 nucleotides read TGCAGCGTTGTTCTCGACAGGGAGGACTATGGCTACACCTTC. This encodes CSVVLDREDYGYTF.

This chain joins TRBV6-1 and TRBJ2-1; D is unclear. Trimming cost V 8 bases and J 8 bases, with 7 bases left between them. The germline CDR1 and CDR2 sequences are MNHNS and SASEGT. The CDR3 has 10 amino acids. CDR3 loop: CASGRYEQFF. The CDR3 nucleotides are TGTGCCAGCGGCCGTTATGAGCAGTTCTTC.

The chain carries TRBV9 and TRBJ1-2, with D maybe TRBD1 (6 bases). The ends were cut back, 2 bases at V and 6 bases at J, with 20 bases in the middle. Germline assignment: CDR1 SGDLS and CDR2 YYNGEE. This CDR3 is 16 amino acids long. In nucleotides, the CDR3 is TGTGCCAGCAGCGTCCGGACAGCGACCGACCCGGATGGCTACACCTTC. Amino acids: CASSVRTATDPDGYTF.

The rearrangement joins TRBV7-9 to TRBJ2-7; 8 bases agree with TRBD1. The CDR3 spans 15 residues. CDR1 is SEHNR, CDR2 FQNEAQ, per germline (reference sequence). With V trimmed by 1 base and J by 6 bases, 8 bases remained unmatched. The CDR3 DNA sequence: TGTGCCAGCAGCTTAGAAGGGACAGGCAAGTCCGAGCAGTACTTC. Its protein is CASSLEGTGKSEQYF.

The rearrangement joins TRBV18 to TRBJ1-1; no reliable D call. CDR1 is KGHSH and CDR2 is LQKENI in the germline V gene. V gave up 2 bases and J gave up 6 bases, with 4 bases separating them. The CDR3 spans 11 residues. The CDR3 protein is CASSPESEAFF. The CDR3 DNA reads TGTGCCAGCTCACCAGAATCTGAAGCTTTCTTT. The variable domain in full, with the rest retrieved from reference TRBV18 and TRBJ1-1, is NAGVMQNPRHLVRRRGQEARLRCSPMKGHSHVYWYRQLPEEGLKFMVYLQKENIIDESGMPKERFSAEFPKEGPSILRIQQVVRGDSAAYFCASSPESEAFFGQGTRLTVV.

The chain combines TRBV28 with TRBJ1-4, with D uncertain. CDR1 is MDHEN and CDR2 is SYDVKM in the germline V gene. The CDR3 runs to 14 residues. The V end lost 6 bases, the J end lost 6 bases, and 14 bases lay between the germline ends. This chain's CDR3 is CASSRGSADEKLFF. The CDR3 DNA is TGTGCCAGCAGCAGAGGGTCGGCAGATGAAAAACTGTTTTTT. The complete variable domain, with remaining parts taken from reference TRBV28 and TRBJ1-4, reads DVKVTQSSRYLVKRTGEKVFLECVQDMDHENMFWYRQDPGLGLRLIYFSYDVKMKEKGDIPEGYSVSREKKERFSLILESASTNQTSMYLCASSRGSADEKLFFGSGTQLSVL.

V gene TRBV4-1 combines with J gene TRBJ2-3, with D perhaps assigned TRBD1 or TRBD2 (6 bases each). Germline CDR1 is MGHRA and CDR2 is YSYEKL. V was cut by 1 base and J by 4 bases, with 21 bases left in between. CDR3 size: 18 residues. The CDR3 is CASSQGPKRRRGPDTQYF. In DNA, the CDR3 is TGCGCCAGCAGCCAAGGGCCCAAGCGGCGACGGGGGCCAGATACGCAGTATTTT.

The gene calls are TRBV6-5 and TRBJ1-5; TRBD1 matches 11 bases. The V gene end was trimmed by 6 bases and the J gene end by 3 bases; junction bases not matched to a gene: 4. CDR1 is MNHEY, CDR2 SVGAGI, per germline. The CDR3 loop spans 15 amino acids. CDR3 sequence: CASSRTGGVNQPQHF. The CDR3 nucleotides are TGTGCCAGCAGCCGGACAGGGGGCGTCAATCAGCCCCAGCATTTT.

Written as DNA, the CDR3 is TGTGCCAGCAGTTTATCGCGGAGCGGGAGTGCCGGGGAGCTGTTTTTT. This gives the protein CASSLSRSGSAGELFF. The chain links TRBV27 to TRBJ2-2; 8 nucleotides match TRBD2. CDR1 MNHEY and CDR2 SMNVEV come from the germline V gene (reference sequence). The V segment lost 0 bases and the J segment 6 bases; nucleotides outside the gene matches: 6. The CDR3 runs 16 residues.

V is TRBV19 and J is TRBJ2-5; D gene uncertain. Germline loops: CDR1 LNHDA, CDR2 SQIVND (reference sequence). V lost 6 bases, J lost 2 bases, and 16 bases lay in between. The CDR3 totals 15 residues. In nucleotides, the CDR3 is TGTGCCAGTAGCCTATCTACACACCCACAAGAGACCCAGTACTTC. Translation gives CASSLSTHPQETQYF.

The chain is built from TRBV7-3 and TRBJ2-1, with D perhaps assigned TRBD1 or TRBD2 (7 bases each). Germline V CDR1 and CDR2: SGHTA, FQGTGA. Trimming left V 1 base short and J 6 bases short, with 22 bases between. The CDR3 sequence is 18 residues long. CDR3 sequence (DNA): TGTGCCAGCAGCTTAAGGGGGGGACAGAGAGTACTGGGCAATGAGCAGTTCTTC. As protein: CASSLRGGQRVLGNEQFF.

The chain carries TRBV4-3 and TRBJ2-7, with 9 bases fitting TRBD1. Germline trimming cut 3 bases from V and 6 bases from J; bases unmatched to any gene: 6. Germline V gene data show CDR1 as LGHNA and CDR2 as YSLEER. The CDR3 covers 14 residues. The DNA for the CDR3 is TGCGCCAGCAGCCAGCGGACAGGGGAGCCCGAGCAGTACTTC. Its translation is CASSQRTGEPEQYF.

V is TRBV10-3 and J is TRBJ2-7; tentatively, D is TRBD1 (6 bases). Trimming took off 7 bases at V and 0 bases at J, with 13 bases between the two ends. The CDR3 contains 14 residues. CDR1 is ENHRY and CDR2 is SYGVKD in the germline V gene. The CDR3 DNA reads TGTGCCATCACCCCAGACAGGAGCTCCTACGAGCAGTACTTC. This translates into CAITPDRSSYEQYF.

J is TRBJ2-5 and V is TRBV18; D unresolved. This CDR3 is 12 amino acids long. V was cut by 2 bases and J by 3 bases, with 4 bases left in between. In germline, CDR1 is KGHSH, CDR2 LQKENI. The CDR3 is CASSPIEETQYF. The CDR3, as DNA: TGTGCCAGCTCACCAATAGAAGAGACCCAGTACTTC. Supplemented by reference TRBV18 and TRBJ2-5, the full variable domain reads NAGVMQNPRHLVRRRGQEARLRCSPMKGHSHVYWYRQLPEEGLKFMVYLQKENIIDESGMPKERFSAEFPKEGPSILRIQQVVRGDSAAYFCASSPIEETQYFGPGTRLLVL.

This clone was detected only a few times. V is TRBV5-4 and J is TRBJ2-1; TRBD2 matches at 8 bases. V lost 5 bases and J lost 5; bases outside the gene matches: 12. From germline, CDR1 is SGHNT and CDR2 YYREEE (reference sequence). CDR3 length: 16 amino acids. The CDR3 region is CASSRGSGRGDNEQFF. The CDR3 DNA sequence: TGTGCCAGCAGTCGGGGGAGCGGGAGAGGGGACAATGAGCAGTTCTTC.

CDR3 in DNA: TGTGCCAGCAGTGAAACCCCAGCGGGAGCGGCCGGGGAGCTGTTTTTT. Amino acid sequence: CASSETPAGAAGELFF. The chain has TRBV2 and TRBJ2-2; 8 bases map to TRBD2. The CDR3 has 16 amino acids. After removal of 2 bases from V and 6 bases from J, the junction contained 8 bases not matched to a gene. The germline V gene encodes CDR1 SNHLY and CDR2 FYNNEI.

This CDR3 is CASSILGTGNTEAFF. DNA for the CDR3: TGTGCCAGTAGTATTCTGGGCACGGGGAACACTGAAGCTTTCTTT. The chain joins TRBV19 to TRBJ1-1; no definite D call. From germline, CDR1 is LNHDA and CDR2 SQIVND (reference sequence). Trimming cost V 3 bases and J 1 base, with 12 bases left between them. The CDR3 consists of 15 residues.

The rearrangement joins TRBV28 to TRBJ1-2, with 9 bases that match TRBD1. V shed 10 bases and J 4 bases; nucleotides not matched to a gene: 13. CDR1 is MDHEN, CDR2 SYDVKM, per germline. This CDR3 comprises 15 residues. The CDR3 sequence: CAILGGRTGVYGYTF. The CDR3 DNA reads as TGTGCCATCCTTGGCGGCAGGACAGGGGTCTATGGCTACACCTTC.

This chain uses TRBV29-1 with TRBJ2-1, with TRBD2 identical over 11 bases. The V segment lost 7 bases and the J segment 2 bases; nucleotides outside the gene matches: 10. CDR1 and CDR2 from the germline V gene are SQVTM and ANQGSEA. CDR3 length: 16 amino acids. CDR3 in amino acids: CSGGVTGLAAYNEQFF. As DNA, the CDR3 is TGCAGCGGGGGGGTAACGGGACTAGCGGCCTACAATGAGCAGTTCTTC.

The genes are TRBV7-9 and TRBJ2-7, with D unclear. Trimming stripped 5 bases from V and 4 bases from J, with 21 bases between. This CDR3 comprises 16 residues. CDR1 and CDR2 (germline): SEHNR, FQNEAQ (reference sequence). CDR3: CASSAPQDSLGYEQYF. In DNA, the CDR3 is TGTGCCAGCAGCGCCCCCCAGGATAGTTTGGGATACGAGCAGTACTTC. Supplemented by reference TRBV7-9 and TRBJ2-7, the full variable domain reads DTGVSQNPRHKITKRGQNVTFRCDPISEHNRLYWYRQTLGQGPEFLTYFQNEAQLEKSRLLSDRFSAERPKGSFSTLEIQRTEQGDSAMYLCASSAPQDSLGYEQYFGPGTRLTVT.

The chain uses TRBV6-5 and TRBJ2-3; TRBD2 matches at 11 bases. Germline CDR1 is MNHEY and CDR2 is SVGAGI. The CDR3 is made up of 16 amino acids. With V trimmed by 1 base and J by 1 base, 1 base remained unmatched. The CDR3 reads CASSYFSGRGTDTQYF. CDR3 DNA: TGTGCCAGCAGTTACTTTAGCGGGAGGGGCACAGATACGCAGTATTTT.

V usage is TRBV27 and J usage is TRBJ2-1; possibly TRBD2 for D (5 bases). Germline CDR1 and CDR2: MNHEY and SMNVEV (reference sequence). This CDR3 contains 15 residues. The V gene lost 4 bases and the J gene lost 3 bases, with 13 bases spanning the gap. CDR3 region: CASSSISGFYNEQFF. The DNA for the CDR3 is TGTGCCAGCAGTTCGATCAGCGGCTTCTACAATGAGCAGTTCTTC.

V gene TRBV18 combines with J gene TRBJ2-2, with D perhaps being TRBD1 or TRBD2 (6 bases each). CDR1 and CDR2 (germline): KGHSH, LQKENI. Trimming took off 0 bases at V and 5 bases at J, with 10 bases between the two ends. The CDR3 runs 15 residues. The CDR3 spells CASSPPRGGTGELFF. The DNA for the CDR3 is TGTGCCAGCTCACCACCCAGGGGAGGTACCGGGGAGCTGTTTTTT.

The V call is TRBV30, the J call TRBJ1-4; 7 bases agree with TRBD1. V shed 4 bases, J shed 0 bases, and the junction held 5 bases outside the gene matches. CDR1 GTSNPN and CDR2 SVGIG come from the germline V gene (reference sequence). The CDR3 consists of 15 residues. This chain's CDR3 is CAWKRGLATNEKLFF. Here the CDR3 DNA reads TGTGCCTGGAAGAGGGGGCTCGCAACTAATGAAAAACTGTTTTTT.

The rearrangement joins TRBV5-6 to TRBJ2-3; 8 positions match TRBD2. Unmatched junction bases numbered 6, after V lost 4 bases and J lost 5 bases. Germline CDR1 and CDR2: SGHDT and YYEEEE. The CDR3 runs to 14 residues. The CDR3 DNA reads TGTGCCAGCAGCAAAGAGACTAGCGTAGATACGCAGTATTTT. Protein sequence: CASSKETSVDTQYF.

The genes are TRBV5-1 and TRBJ2-2, with a tentative D call TRBD1 (6 bases). Germline V gives CDR1 SGHRS, CDR2 YFSETQ. The CDR3 covers 15 residues. V was clipped by 4 bases and J by 0 bases, with 10 bases between them. The CDR3 DNA reads TGCGCCAGCAGCGCCGCAGGGGCGAACACCGGGGAGCTGTTTTTT. Amino acids: CASSAAGANTGELFF. The variable domain in full, completed from reference TRBV5-1 and TRBJ2-2, reads KAGVTQTPRYLIKTRGQQVTLSCSPISGHRSVSWYQQTPGQGLQFLFEYFSETQRNKGNFPGRFSGRQFSNSRSEMNVSTLELGDSALYLCASSAAGANTGELFFGEGSRLTVL.

V is TRBV14 and J is TRBJ1-2; the match to TRBD1 covers 9 bases. The CDR3 contains 17 residues. From germline, CDR1 is SGHDN and CDR2 FVKESK. The V and J ends lost 0 bases and 1 base, in that order; junction bases with no gene match: 6. The DNA for the CDR3 is TGTGCCAGCAGCCAAGATCGCGGGGACAGGGTTAACTATGGCTACACCTTC. This sequence encodes CASSQDRGDRVNYGYTF.

V is TRBV7-6 and J is TRBJ2-7, with D perhaps given as TRBD1 or TRBD2 (6 bases each). In germline, CDR1 is SGHVS, CDR2 FNYEAQ. The CDR3 contains 16 residues. Trimming took 4 bases from V and 3 from J, leaving 19 bases between them. In DNA form, the CDR3 reads TGTGCCAGCAGCTCCCAACAGGGACTCGCCGGCTACGAGCAGTACTTC. This sequence encodes CASSSQQGLAGYEQYF.